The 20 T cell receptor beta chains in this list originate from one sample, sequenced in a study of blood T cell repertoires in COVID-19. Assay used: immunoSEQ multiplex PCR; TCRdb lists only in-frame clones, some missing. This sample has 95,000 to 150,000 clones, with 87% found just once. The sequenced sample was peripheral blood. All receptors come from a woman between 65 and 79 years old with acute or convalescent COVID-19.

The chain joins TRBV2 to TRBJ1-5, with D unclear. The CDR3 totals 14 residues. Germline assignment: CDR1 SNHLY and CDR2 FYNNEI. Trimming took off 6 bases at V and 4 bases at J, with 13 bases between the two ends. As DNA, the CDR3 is TGTGCCAGCAGAACCGGGGAGACTAATCAGCCCCAGCATTTT. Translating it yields CASRTGETNQPQHF.

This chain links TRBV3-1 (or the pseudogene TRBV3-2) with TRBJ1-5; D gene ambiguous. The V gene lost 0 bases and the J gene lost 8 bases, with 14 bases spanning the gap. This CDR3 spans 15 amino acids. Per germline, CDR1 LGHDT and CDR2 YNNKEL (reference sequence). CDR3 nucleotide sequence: TGTGCCAGCAGCCAAGATCGGGTGGGAGGGAAGCCCCAGCATTTT. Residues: CASSQDRVGGKPQHF.

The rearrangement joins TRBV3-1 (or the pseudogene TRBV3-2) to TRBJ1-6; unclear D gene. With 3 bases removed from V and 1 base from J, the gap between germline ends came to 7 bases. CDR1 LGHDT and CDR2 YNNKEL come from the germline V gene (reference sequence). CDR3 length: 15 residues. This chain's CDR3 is CASSHRQSYNSPLHF. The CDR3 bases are TGTGCCAGCAGCCACCGACAATCCTATAATTCACCCCTCCACTTT.

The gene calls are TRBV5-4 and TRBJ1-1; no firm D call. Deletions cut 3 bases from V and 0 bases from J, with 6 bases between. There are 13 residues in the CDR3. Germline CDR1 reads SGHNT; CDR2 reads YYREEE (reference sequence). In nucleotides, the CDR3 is TGTGCCAGCAGCTCCATCATGAACACTGAAGCTTTCTTT. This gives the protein CASSSIMNTEAFF.

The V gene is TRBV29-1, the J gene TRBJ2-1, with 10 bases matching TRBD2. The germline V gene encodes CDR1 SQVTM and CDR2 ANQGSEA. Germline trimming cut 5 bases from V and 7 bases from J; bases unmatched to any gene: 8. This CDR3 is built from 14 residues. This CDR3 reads CSVQGSGGFNEQFF. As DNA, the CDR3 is TGCAGCGTTCAGGGTAGCGGGGGGTTTAATGAGCAGTTCTTC.

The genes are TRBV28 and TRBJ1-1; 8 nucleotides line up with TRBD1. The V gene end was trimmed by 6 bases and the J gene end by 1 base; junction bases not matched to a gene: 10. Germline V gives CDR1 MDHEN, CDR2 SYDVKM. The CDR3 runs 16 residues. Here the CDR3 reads CASRYRGSLGNTEAFF. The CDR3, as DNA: TGTGCCAGCAGGTACAGGGGGTCTTTGGGGAACACTGAAGCTTTCTTT.

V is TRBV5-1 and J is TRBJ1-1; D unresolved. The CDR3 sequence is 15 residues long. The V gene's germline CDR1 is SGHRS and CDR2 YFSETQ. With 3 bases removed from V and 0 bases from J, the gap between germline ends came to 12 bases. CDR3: CASSSDSNVNTEAFF. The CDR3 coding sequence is TGCGCCAGCAGCTCCGACTCTAACGTGAACACTGAAGCTTTCTTT. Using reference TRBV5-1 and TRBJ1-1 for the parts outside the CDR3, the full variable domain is KAGVTQTPRYLIKTRGQQVTLSCSPISGHRSVSWYQQTPGQGLQFLFEYFSETQRNKGNFPGRFSGRQFSNSRSEMNVSTLELGDSALYLCASSSDSNVNTEAFFGQGTRLTVV.

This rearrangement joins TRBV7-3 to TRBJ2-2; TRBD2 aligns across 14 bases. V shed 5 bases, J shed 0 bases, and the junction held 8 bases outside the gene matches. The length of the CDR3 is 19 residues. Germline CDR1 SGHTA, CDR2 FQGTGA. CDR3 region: CASSPQGLAGVTNTGELFF. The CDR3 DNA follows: TGTGCCAGCAGCCCCCAGGGACTAGCGGGGGTGACGAACACCGGGGAGCTGTTTTTT.

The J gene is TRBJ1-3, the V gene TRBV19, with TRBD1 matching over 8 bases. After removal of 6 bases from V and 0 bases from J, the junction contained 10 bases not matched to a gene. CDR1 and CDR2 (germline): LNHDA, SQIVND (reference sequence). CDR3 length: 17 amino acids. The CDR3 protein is CASSPGTGSSSGNTIYF. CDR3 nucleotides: TGTGCCAGTAGCCCAGGGACAGGCAGCAGCTCTGGAAACACCATATATTTT.

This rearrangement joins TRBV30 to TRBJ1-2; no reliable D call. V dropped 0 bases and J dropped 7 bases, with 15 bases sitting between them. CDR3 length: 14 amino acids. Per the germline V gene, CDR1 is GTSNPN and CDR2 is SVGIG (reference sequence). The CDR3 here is CAWSVERTRGGYTF. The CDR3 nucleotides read TGTGCCTGGAGTGTAGAGCGGACGCGCGGTGGCTACACCTTC.

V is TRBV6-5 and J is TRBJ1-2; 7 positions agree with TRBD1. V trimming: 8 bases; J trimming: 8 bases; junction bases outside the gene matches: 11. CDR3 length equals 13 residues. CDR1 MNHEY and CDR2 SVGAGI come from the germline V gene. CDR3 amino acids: CASYNYRGVGYTF. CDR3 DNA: TGTGCCAGCTACAATTACAGGGGCGTGGGCTACACCTTC.

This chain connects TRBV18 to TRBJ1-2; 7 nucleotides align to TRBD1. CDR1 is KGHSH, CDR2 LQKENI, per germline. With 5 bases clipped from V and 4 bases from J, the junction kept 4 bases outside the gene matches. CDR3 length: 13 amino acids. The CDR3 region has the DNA TGTGCCAGCTCAGGGGACAGTCTCTATGGCTACACCTTC. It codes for CASSGDSLYGYTF.

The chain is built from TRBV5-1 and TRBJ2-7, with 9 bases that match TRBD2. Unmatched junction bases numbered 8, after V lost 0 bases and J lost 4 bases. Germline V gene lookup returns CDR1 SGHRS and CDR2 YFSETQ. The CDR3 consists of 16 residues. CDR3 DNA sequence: TGCGCCAGCAGCTTGGCCGAATCTAGCGGGGAGTACGAGCAGTACTTC. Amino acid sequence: CASSLAESSGEYEQYF.

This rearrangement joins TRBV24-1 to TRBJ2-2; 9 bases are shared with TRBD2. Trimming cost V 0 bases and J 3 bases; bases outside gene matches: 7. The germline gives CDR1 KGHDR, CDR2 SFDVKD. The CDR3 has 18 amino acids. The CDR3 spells CATSDLVAGGLDTGELFF. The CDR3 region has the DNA TGTGCCACCAGTGATTTGGTGGCGGGGGGGCTTGACACCGGGGAGCTGTTTTTT.

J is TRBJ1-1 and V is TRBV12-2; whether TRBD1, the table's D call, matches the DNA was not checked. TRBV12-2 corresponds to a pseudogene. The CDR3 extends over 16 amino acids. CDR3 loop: CASRLPTGAHHFQAFF. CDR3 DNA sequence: TGTGCAAGTCGCTTACCTACAGGGGCCCACCACTTTCAAGCTTTCTTT.

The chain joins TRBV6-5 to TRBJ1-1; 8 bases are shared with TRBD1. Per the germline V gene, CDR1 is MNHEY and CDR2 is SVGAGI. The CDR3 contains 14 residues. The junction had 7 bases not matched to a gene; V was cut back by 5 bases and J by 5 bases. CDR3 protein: CASSMTGAGTEAFF. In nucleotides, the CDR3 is TGTGCCAGCAGTATGACAGGGGCTGGAACTGAAGCTTTCTTT.

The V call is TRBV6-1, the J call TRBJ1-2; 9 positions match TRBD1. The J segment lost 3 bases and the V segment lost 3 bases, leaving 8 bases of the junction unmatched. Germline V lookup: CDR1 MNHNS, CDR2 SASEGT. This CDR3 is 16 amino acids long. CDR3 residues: CASSEGQGGRDYGYTF. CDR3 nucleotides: TGTGCCAGCAGTGAGGGACAGGGAGGCAGGGACTATGGCTACACCTTC.

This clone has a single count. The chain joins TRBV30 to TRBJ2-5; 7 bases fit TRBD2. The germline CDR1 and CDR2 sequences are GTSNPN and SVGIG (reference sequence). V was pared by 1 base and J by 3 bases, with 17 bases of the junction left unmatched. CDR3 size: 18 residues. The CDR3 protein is CAWSAWAPVGAGEETQYF. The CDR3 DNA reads TGTGCCTGGAGTGCATGGGCCCCGGTCGGGGCGGGGGAAGAGACCCAGTACTTC.

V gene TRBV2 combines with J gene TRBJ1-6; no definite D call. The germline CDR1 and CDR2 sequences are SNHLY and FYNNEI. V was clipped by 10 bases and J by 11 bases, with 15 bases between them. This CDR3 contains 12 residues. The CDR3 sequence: CATKTRRPPLHF. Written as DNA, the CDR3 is TGTGCCACCAAGACAAGAAGGCCACCCCTCCACTTT.

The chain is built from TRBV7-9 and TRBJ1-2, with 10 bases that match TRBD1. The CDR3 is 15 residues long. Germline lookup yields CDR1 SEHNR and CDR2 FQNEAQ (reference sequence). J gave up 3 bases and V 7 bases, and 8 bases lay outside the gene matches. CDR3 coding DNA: TGTGCCAGCACCGGACCGGGACAGGGGCACTATGGCTACACCTTC. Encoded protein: CASTGPGQGHYGYTF.